This entry lists 12 T cell receptor beta chains sequenced from one sample in a study of OX40 agonist ivuxolimab in advanced cancers. Assay: immunoSEQ multiplex PCR; the TCRdb copy retains only in-frame clones and omits some. The sample has about 3,000 clones, roughly three quarters seen once. Here the sequenced sample was CD4+ or CD8+ T cells sorted from blood, taken in a trial of the OX40 agonist ivuxolimab. The receptor source for this set is an adult with an advanced solid tumor such as melanoma, head and neck, liver or kidney cancer.

This chain links TRBV5-6 with TRBJ2-7; perhaps TRBD1 as D (8 bases). CDR3 length: 15 amino acids. Germline V gene lookup returns CDR1 SGHDT and CDR2 YYEEEE. V lost 4 bases to trimming and J lost 2 bases, with 16 bases between them. The CDR3 region is CASSNTGGDPYEQYF. The CDR3 coding sequence is TGTGCCAGCAGCAATACAGGGGGGGACCCCTACGAGCAGTACTTC. The whole variable domain, filled in from reference TRBV5-6 and TRBJ2-7, reads DAGVTQSPTHLIKTRGQQVTLRCSPKSGHDTVSWYQQALGQGPQFIFQYYEEEERQRGNFPDRFSGHQFPNYSSELNVNALLLGDSALYLCASSNTGGDPYEQYFGPGTRLTVT.

For this clone: This sequence may be a read error, since a much larger clone differs from it by one base. The chain has TRBV7-6 and TRBJ2-7; D is possibly TRBD2 (6 bases). The CDR3 length is 13 residues. Germline lookup yields CDR1 SGHVS and CDR2 FNYEAQ. The germline V and J ends were trimmed by 0 bases and 6 bases, with 9 bases remaining between them. CDR3 nucleotides: TGTGCCAGCAGCTTAGCGCCCGGGAGCGAGCAGTACTTC. Protein: CASSLAPGSEQYF.

The rearrangement links TRBV2 to TRBJ1-2; D unclear. V lost 6 bases, J lost 6 bases, and 20 bases lay in between. CDR1 and CDR2 (germline): SNHLY, FYNNEI. The CDR3 spans 15 residues. This CDR3 reads CASSRAQTGPDGYTF. DNA for the CDR3: TGTGCCAGCAGCCGCGCCCAGACCGGACCGGATGGCTACACCTTC.

This clone was picked up one time. The V gene is TRBV9, the J gene TRBJ2-1; the D is unclear. The CDR3 has 15 residues. The V and J ends lost 3 bases and 2 bases respectively, with 12 bases between them. CDR1 and CDR2 from the germline V gene are SGDLS and YYNGEE. The CDR3 sequence: CASSESGGPYNEQFF. The DNA for the CDR3 is TGTGCCAGCAGCGAATCTGGTGGCCCCTACAATGAGCAGTTCTTC. Full variable domain (rest looked up from reference TRBV9 and TRBJ2-1): DSGVTQTPKHLITATGQRVTLRCSPRSGDLSVYWYQQSLDQGLQFLIQYYNGEERAKGNILERFSAQQFPDLHSELNLSSLELGDSALYFCASSESGGPYNEQFFGPGTRLTVL.

The J gene is TRBJ1-1, the V gene TRBV19, with 7 bases aligning to TRBD1. The CDR3 is 14 residues long. The J segment lost 3 bases and the V segment lost 7 bases, leaving 8 bases of the junction unmatched. CDR1 LNHDA and CDR2 SQIVND come from the germline V gene (reference sequence). CDR3 sequence (DNA): TGTGCCAGTACGGGGGAGGGGGCCTACACTGAAGCTTTCTTT. Translated: CASTGEGAYTEAFF.

The sample holds a few counts of this clone. The chain links TRBV14 to TRBJ2-1; maybe TRBD1 (5 bases). The CDR3 has 13 amino acids. Trimming took 3 bases from V and 8 from J, leaving 11 bases between them. Germline V lookup: CDR1 SGHDN, CDR2 FVKESK. The CDR3: CASSQTVNDEQFF. CDR3 DNA sequence: TGTGCCAGCAGCCAGACAGTGAACGATGAGCAGTTCTTC.

This clone was found once. The rearrangement links TRBV14 to TRBJ1-3; tentatively, D is TRBD1 (6 bases). Deletions cut 4 bases from V and 0 bases from J, with 16 bases between. CDR1 and CDR2 from the germline V gene are SGHDN and FVKESK. This CDR3 has 17 residues. CDR3 sequence (DNA): TGTGCCAGCAGCCCCCGACAGGCTGTCTTCTCTGGAAACACCATATATTTT. Translated, it gives CASSPRQAVFSGNTIYF.

The V call is TRBV4-1, the J call TRBJ2-2, with D unresolved. The germline gives CDR1 MGHRA, CDR2 YSYEKL. CDR3 length equals 13 residues. With 0 bases removed from V and 7 bases from J, the gap between germline ends came to 6 bases. CDR3 DNA: TGCGCCAGCAGCCAAGAGGGTAACGGGGAGCTGTTTTTT. Translated: CASSQEGNGELFF.

This sequence joins TRBV28 and TRBJ2-4; weak D call: TRBD2 (5 bases). Per the germline V gene, CDR1 is MDHEN and CDR2 is SYDVKM. V shed 1 base and J shed 2 bases, with 6 bases lying between them. The length of the CDR3 is 14 residues. CDR3 in DNA: TGTGCCAGCAGTTTATCGGGGACCAAAAACATTCAGTACTTC. Its translation is CASSLSGTKNIQYF.

In this sample, this clone is large. The chain carries TRBV18 and TRBJ2-5; TRBD1 aligns across 7 bases. The trim removed 2 bases at V and 3 bases at J, leaving 0 bases unmatched. Germline CDR1 and CDR2: KGHSH and LQKENI. The CDR3 spans 13 residues. The CDR3 region is CASSPGTEETQYF. The CDR3 DNA reads as TGTGCCAGCTCACCAGGGACAGAAGAGACCCAGTACTTC. Complete variable domain (other parts from reference TRBV18 and TRBJ2-5): NAGVMQNPRHLVRRRGQEARLRCSPMKGHSHVYWYRQLPEEGLKFMVYLQKENIIDESGMPKERFSAEFPKEGPSILRIQQVVRGDSAAYFCASSPGTEETQYFGPGTRLLVL.

The gene calls are TRBV29-1 and TRBJ2-1; TRBD2 matches 13 bases. CDR3 length: 17 residues. Per germline, CDR1 SQVTM and CDR2 ANQGSEA. Trimming at V came to 5 bases and at J to 0 bases, leaving 7 bases not matched to a gene. The CDR3 DNA follows: TGCAGCGTTCGGACTAGCGGGGGCCGCAGCTCCTACAATGAGCAGTTCTTC. Protein sequence: CSVRTSGGRSSYNEQFF.

This rearrangement joins TRBV4-1 to TRBJ2-3, with no clear D. The CDR3 is 15 amino acids. The germline V gene has CDR1 MGHRA and CDR2 YSYEKL. Trimming stripped 1 base from V and 4 bases from J, with 12 bases between. In nucleotides, the CDR3 is TGCGCCAGCAGCCAAGTTCTCAATGGCCCAGATACGCAGTATTTT. Translating it yields CASSQVLNGPDTQYF.